This TCR beta chain originates from a study of regulatory T cells in long-lasting Graves disease. Trimming removed 4 bases from V and 8 bases from J, with 12 bases in between. This CDR3 spans 13 amino acids. Germline V CDR1 and CDR2: SGHTA, FQGNSA. CDR3 regions were amplified by Arm-PCR using iRepertoire HTBI primers to build TCR beta libraries. TCRdb itself ran the multiplex PCR reads through MiXCR, one entry per CDR3 protein. The data show about 560,000 distinct CDR3 sequences, around 16% seen once. The time point: newly diagnosed GD, antithyroid drugs for less than 3 months. Generation of the TCR library employed RNA extracted from PBMCs. Findings and limits, study-wide: Under persistent disease, TRBV28, TRBJ1-2 and TRBJ2-5 were used preferentially.

For this clonotype: Its antigen is currently unknown.

A further study also used this sample, focusing on T cells in Graves' hyperthyroidism and ophthalmopathy.

The rearrangement joins TRBV7-2 to TRBJ1-5; D may be TRBD1 (5 bases). This TCR was sampled from a man younger than 30 with Graves disease. Sequencing was performed on peripheral blood mononuclear cells (PBMCs), taken at new diagnosis, from a patient treated with antithyroid drugs. CDR3 sequence: CASSSGTWEPQHF. DNA for the CDR3: TGTGCCAGCAGCTCCGGGACTTGGGAGCCCCAGCATTTT. The whole variable domain, remainder taken from reference TRBV7-2 and TRBJ1-5, is GAGVSQSPSNKVTEKGKDVELRCDPISGHTALYWYRQSLGQGLEFLIYFQGNSAPDKSGLPSDRFSAERTGGSVSTLTIQRTQQEDSAVYLCASSSGTWEPQHFGDGTRLSIL.